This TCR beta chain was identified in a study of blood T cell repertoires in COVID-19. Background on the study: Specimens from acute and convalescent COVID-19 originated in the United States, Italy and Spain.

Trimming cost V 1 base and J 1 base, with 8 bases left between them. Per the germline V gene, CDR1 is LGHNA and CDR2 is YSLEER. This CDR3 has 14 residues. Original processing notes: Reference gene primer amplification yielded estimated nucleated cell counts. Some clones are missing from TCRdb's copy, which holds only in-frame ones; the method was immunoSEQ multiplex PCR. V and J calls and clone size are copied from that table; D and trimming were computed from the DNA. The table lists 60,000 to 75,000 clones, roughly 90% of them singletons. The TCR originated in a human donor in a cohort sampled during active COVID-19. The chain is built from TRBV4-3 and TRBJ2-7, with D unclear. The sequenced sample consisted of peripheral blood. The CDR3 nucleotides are TGCGCCAGCAGCCAAGCCCCCTTATCCTACGAGCAGTACTTC. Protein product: CASSQAPLSYEQYF.